This T cell receptor (beta chain) was identified during a study of blood T cell repertoires in COVID-19. Study-level information: The United States, Italy and Spain provided the acute and convalescent COVID-19 samples. T cells, B-cell-depleted T cells, or PBMCs provided the cDNA or gDNA that served as material.

Looked up from germline, CDR1 is MNHEY and CDR2 is SMNVEV (reference sequence). The V and J ends lost 6 bases and 4 bases respectively, with 10 bases between them. CDR3 size: 13 residues. Authors' processing steps: Reference gene primer amplification gave nucleated cell count estimates. The method was immunoSEQ multiplex PCR; TCRdb's version includes in-frame clones alone and lacks a portion of them. That table gives V, J and clone size, and the DNA gave D and trimming. The table shows fewer than 200,000 clones, with around 89% occurring only once. Sequencing input: peripheral blood. The chain combines TRBV27 with TRBJ1-5; D unresolved. The TCR was taken from a man aged 50-59 years who had recovered from COVID-19. DNA for the CDR3: TGTGCCAGCAGCCACGGGAGTAATCAGCCCCAGCATTTT. Translating it yields CASSHGSNQPQHF.